The rows below give T cell receptor beta chains drawn from one sample of a study of identical twins. MiXCR, run by TCRdb on the 5' RACE reads, gives a single entry per CDR3 protein. This repertoire shows some 1,600,000 distinct CDR3 sequences, about 32% found once; its top ten account for over 0.25%. Sequencing was carried out using cord blood. The origin of the receptors is a newborn girl in good health. The CDR3 runs from the conserved cysteine through the conserved F or W. The order of the fields is V gene, clone size, CDR3 protein. Where a row states a size, it is once, few, many or the class of an expanded clone; other rows omit it.

>TRBV4-1|.
CASSHSLGAEPNYGYTF
>TRBV12-3/TRBV12-4|.
CASSLIGGAETQYF
>TRBV20-1|few
CSARDGARGTEAFF
>TRBV10-3|few
CAISESKRVSPLHF
>TRBV20-1|.
CSARSLAKNIQYF
>TRBV5-5|.
CASTATGRMNTEAFF
>TRBV2|.
CASCLAQVTYEQYF
>TRBV19|.
CATTRDSQSEVPLPYEQYF
>TRBV24-1|many
CATSETGGKNPNYGYTF
>TRBV29-1|once
CSVVGKGTEAFF
>TRBV2|few
CASSGEVSYEQYF
>TRBV11-2|few
CASSHWDGSNTEAFF
>TRBV20-1|.
CSASWGPYEQYF
>TRBV7-2|.
CASSFMGLAETQYF
>TRBV20-1|.
CSASFAYPGNEQYF
>TRBV2|.
CASADPRLAGGSSTETQYF
>TRBV10-3|.
CAAKLTDNNSPLHF
>TRBV2|.
CAGSEGLGYTF
>TRBV7-9|many
CASSLANTGQFNYGYTF
>TRBV29-1|.
CSVGLGVLGYTF
>TRBV29-1|.
CSAFVGELFF
>TRBV5-5|few
CASSSSMGQGIGQPQHF
>TRBV10-3|many
CAISGTSEAPDTQYF
>TRBV14|few
CASSQDLLAGGLYNEQFF
>TRBV7-4|few
CASSLVVASAPHDNEQFF
>TRBV29-1|.
CSAVVYYGYTF
>TRBV3-1|.
CASSQDKLAGTSPTQYF
>TRBV4-1|few
CASSAVLVNEQFF
>TRBV28|.
CASSHPGADYGYTF
>TRBV5-1|.
CASSLSGHSDQPQHF
>TRBV18|.
CASSHDRVNSPLPF
>TRBV24-1|.
CATSAGTQAFF
>TRBV2|.
CASSERASGYNEQFF
>TRBV5-1|few
CASSVVAATDTQYF
>TRBV19|few
CASSIGHFTDTQYF
>TRBV12-3/TRBV12-4|many
CASSPRGLLSRTSTDTQYF
>TRBV7-6|.
CASSAGSFGPQHF
>TRBV20-1|.
CSARTGGNTNQPQHF
>TRBV19|.
CASSIGGSYTF
>TRBV5-1|few
CASSFRTPSYEQYF
>TRBV3-1|.
CASSPMGTFRGGYTF
>TRBV15|.
CATSRGALSYNEQFF
>TRBV5-1|.
CASSRGLAGIGSYNEQFF
>TRBV6-2/TRBV6-3|few
CASRNGLAGVDEQYF
>TRBV4-1|few
CASSQAGTVDTQYF
>TRBV5-8|few
CASSLWGAGGFYNEQFF